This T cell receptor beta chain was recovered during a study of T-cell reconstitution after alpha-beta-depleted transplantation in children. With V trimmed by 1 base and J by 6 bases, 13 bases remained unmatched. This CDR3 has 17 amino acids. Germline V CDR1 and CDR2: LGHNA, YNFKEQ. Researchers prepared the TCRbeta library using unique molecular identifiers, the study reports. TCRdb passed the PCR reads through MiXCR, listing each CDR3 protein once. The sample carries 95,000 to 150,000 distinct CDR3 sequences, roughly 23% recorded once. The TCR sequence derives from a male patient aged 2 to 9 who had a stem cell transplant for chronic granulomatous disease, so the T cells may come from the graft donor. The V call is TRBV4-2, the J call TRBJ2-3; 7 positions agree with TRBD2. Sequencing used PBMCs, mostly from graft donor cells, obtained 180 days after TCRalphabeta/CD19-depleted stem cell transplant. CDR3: CASSQGFGGGSRDTQYF. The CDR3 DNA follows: TGTGCCAGCAGCCAAGGTTTTGGGGGGGGGAGTAGGGATACGCAGTATTTT.